These 27 T cell receptor beta chains share one sample of origin, sequenced in a study of shared clonotypes between healthy human individuals. Sequencing was performed with immunoSEQ multiplex PCR; in TCRdb, only in-frame clones are kept and a portion is missing. This sample has hundreds of thousands of clones, with around 97% found just once. The sample consisted of naive CD4+ T cells sorted from blood. The subset is: CD45RA+ positively selected. Every receptor here comes from a woman aged 25 to 45 in good health.

The chain is built from TRBV28 and TRBJ1-1, with D possibly matching TRBD1 (6 bases). V was cut by 4 bases and J by 6 bases, with 21 bases left in between. This CDR3 has 16 amino acids. CDR1 is MDHEN, CDR2 SYDVKM, per germline. In DNA form, the CDR3 reads TGTGCCAGCAGTTGGCCCGAGGGGGGGCAAAGGGCTGAAGCTTTCTTT. Translated, it gives CASSWPEGGQRAEAFF.

The V gene is TRBV18, the J gene TRBJ2-3, with TRBD2 as a possible D gene (6 bases). The ends were cut back, 3 bases at V and 6 bases at J, with 10 bases in the middle. Germline lookup yields CDR1 KGHSH and CDR2 LQKENI. This CDR3 is built from 13 residues. In nucleotides, the CDR3 is TGTGCCAGCTCACCGGAGCTAGCGGATACGCAGTATTTT. This codes for CASSPELADTQYF. Supplemented by reference TRBV18 and TRBJ2-3, the full variable domain reads NAGVMQNPRHLVRRRGQEARLRCSPMKGHSHVYWYRQLPEEGLKFMVYLQKENIIDESGMPKERFSAEFPKEGPSILRIQQVVRGDSAAYFCASSPELADTQYFGPGTRLTVL.

The rearrangement joins TRBV28 to TRBJ2-3; 9 bases agree with TRBD2. This CDR3 comprises 16 residues. The germline gives CDR1 MDHEN, CDR2 SYDVKM. The ends lost 0 bases at V and 2 bases at J; junction bases unmatched: 3. CDR3 sequence: CASSLWVAGVTDTQYF. The CDR3 DNA follows: TGTGCCAGCAGTTTATGGGTAGCGGGAGTCACAGATACGCAGTATTTT.

The chain links TRBV18 to TRBJ1-5; TRBD1 aligns across 7 bases. The V gene's germline CDR1 is KGHSH and CDR2 LQKENI. The CDR3 extends over 16 amino acids. V was pared by 2 bases and J by 4 bases, with 8 bases of the junction left unmatched. The CDR3 region has the DNA TGTGCCAGCTCACCAGGGATCGGGACAGATAATCAGCCCCAGCATTTT. Translated, it gives CASSPGIGTDNQPQHF.

The chain uses TRBV28 and TRBJ1-3; 7 bases align to TRBD1. Germline V gene sequence: CDR1 MDHEN, CDR2 SYDVKM. This CDR3 region has 18 residues. After removal of 1 base from V and 0 bases from J, the junction contained 9 bases not matched to a gene. The chain's CDR3 is CASSLLEPGQSSGNTIYF. For the CDR3, the DNA is TGTGCCAGCAGTTTATTGGAACCGGGACAGAGCTCTGGAAACACCATATATTTT.

The V and J genes are TRBV29-1 and TRBJ1-2, with 8 nucleotides matching TRBD1. The CDR3 loop spans 13 amino acids. Per germline, CDR1 SQVTM and CDR2 ANQGSEA. J gave up 8 bases and V 1 base, and 6 bases lay outside the gene matches. This chain's CDR3 is CSVEATGGGGYTF. CDR3 sequence (DNA): TGCAGCGTTGAAGCCACAGGGGGTGGAGGCTACACCTTC.

V gene TRBV18 combines with J gene TRBJ2-2, with a tentative D call TRBD2 (6 bases). V lost 3 bases to trimming and J lost 5 bases, with 19 bases between them. This CDR3 comprises 17 residues. Germline CDR1 reads KGHSH; CDR2 reads LQKENI. The CDR3 nucleotides are TGTGCCAGCTCACCCTCCAGCGGGCCAACCTTAACCGGGGAGCTGTTTTTT. Protein product: CASSPSSGPTLTGELFF.

V and J are TRBV25-1 and TRBJ1-1; 8 bases align to TRBD1. V shed 5 bases, J shed 4 bases, and the junction held 6 bases outside the gene matches. The CDR3 extends over 14 amino acids. The V gene's germline CDR1 is MGHDK and CDR2 SYGVNS. CDR3 coding DNA: TGTGCCAGCAGTAAACAGGGGGGAGGCACTGAAGCTTTCTTT. This gives the protein CASSKQGGGTEAFF.

This chain uses TRBV7-8 with TRBJ2-1; 9 nucleotides match TRBD2. V was clipped by 5 bases and J by 4 bases; unmatched bases: 12. CDR1 is SGHVS, CDR2 FQNEAQ, per germline. This CDR3 comprises 17 residues. CDR3 sequence (DNA): TGTGCCAGCAGCCCGAACCGACTAGCGGTGACATACAATGAGCAGTTCTTC. Translating it yields CASSPNRLAVTYNEQFF.

As regards this clone: The sample has other DNA sequences that encode this CDR3 too. The V and J genes are TRBV7-6 and TRBJ1-1, with D hard to call. In germline, CDR1 is SGHVS, CDR2 FNYEAQ. V was shortened by 3 bases and J by 2 bases, with 7 bases between the two germline ends. The CDR3 is 13 residues long. CDR3 sequence: CASSLDVNTEAFF. Here the CDR3 DNA reads TGTGCCAGCAGCTTGGACGTAAACACTGAAGCTTTCTTT. The whole variable domain, filled in from reference TRBV7-6 and TRBJ1-1, reads GAGVSQSPRYKVTKRGQDVALRCDPISGHVSLYWYRQALGQGPEFLTYFNYEAQQDKSGLPNDRFSAERPEGSISTLTIQRTEQRDSAMYRCASSLDVNTEAFFGQGTRLTVV.

The chain employs TRBV28 and TRBJ2-7; a weak D match, TRBD2 (5 bases). Germline CDR1 and CDR2: MDHEN and SYDVKM. Trimming cost V 7 bases and J 0 bases, with 16 bases left between them. This CDR3 contains 15 residues. The CDR3 DNA is TGTGCCAGCACCACACGGCGGGTAAACTCCTACGAGCAGTACTTC. This gives the protein CASTTRRVNSYEQYF.

This chain links TRBV6-5 with TRBJ2-2; 13 bases agree with TRBD2. CDR3 length equals 15 residues. The trim removed 5 bases at V and 5 bases at J, leaving 2 bases unmatched. Germline V gene lookup returns CDR1 MNHEY and CDR2 SVGAGI. CDR3 coding DNA: TGTGCCAGCAGTCGGACTAGCGGGAGTACCGGGGAGCTGTTTTTT. It specifies CASSRTSGSTGELFF.

The rearrangement joins TRBV6-1 to TRBJ1-5, with D possibly being TRBD1 (5 bases). Germline lookup yields CDR1 MNHNS and CDR2 SASEGT. The CDR3 is made up of 16 amino acids. V shed 3 bases and J shed 3 bases, with 15 bases lying between them. CDR3 protein: CASSEMGPGVNQPQHF. CDR3 nucleotide sequence: TGTGCCAGCAGTGAGATGGGACCGGGAGTCAATCAGCCCCAGCATTTT.

The chain joins TRBV14 to TRBJ2-4, with 9 bases fitting TRBD2. The CDR3 has 17 residues. In germline, CDR1 is SGHDN, CDR2 FVKESK. V lost 2 bases and J lost 7; bases outside the gene matches: 12. CDR3 protein: CASSQTKFSGSQNIQYF. The DNA for the CDR3 is TGTGCCAGCAGCCAAACCAAGTTTAGCGGGAGTCAGAACATTCAGTACTTC.

This clone was observed a few times. The rearrangement joins TRBV9 to TRBJ2-7; D remains unclear. The CDR3 totals 14 residues. Germline V gene data show CDR1 as SGDLS and CDR2 as YYNGEE. Deletions cut 3 bases from V and 1 base from J, with 11 bases between. CDR3 DNA sequence: TGTGCCAGCAGCGCCACTACTACATCCTACGAGCAGTACTTC. Residues: CASSATTTSYEQYF. The complete variable domain, with remaining parts taken from reference TRBV9 and TRBJ2-7, reads DSGVTQTPKHLITATGQRVTLRCSPRSGDLSVYWYQQSLDQGLQFLIQYYNGEERAKGNILERFSAQQFPDLHSELNLSSLELGDSALYFCASSATTTSYEQYFGPGTRLTVT.

The J gene is TRBJ2-7, the V gene TRBV18; D is perhaps TRBD2 (6 bases). Per germline, CDR1 KGHSH and CDR2 LQKENI. This CDR3 region has 16 residues. The germline V and J ends were trimmed by 3 bases and 5 bases, with 20 bases remaining between them. The CDR3 DNA follows: TGTGCCAGCTCACCCTCCCAACATGGTGGCGGGGACGAGCAGTACTTC. This gives the protein CASSPSQHGGGDEQYF.

A word on this clone: Other DNA sequences of this sample code for an identical CDR3. This rearrangement joins TRBV6-1 to TRBJ1-5; D gene unclear. In germline, CDR1 is MNHNS, CDR2 SASEGT. The ends were cut back, 2 bases at V and 5 bases at J, with 7 bases in the middle. CDR3 length: 13 amino acids. CDR3 protein: CASSEREYQPQHF. In DNA, the CDR3 is TGTGCCAGCAGTGAAAGGGAGTATCAGCCCCAGCATTTT.

This chain connects TRBV30 to TRBJ2-7; 9 positions agree with TRBD2. Germline CDR1 is GTSNPN and CDR2 is SVGIG (reference sequence). Trimming cost V 0 bases and J 7 bases; bases outside gene matches: 7. This CDR3 has 14 residues. CDR3 loop: CAWSVLSGGLEQYF. CDR3 bases: TGTGCCTGGAGTGTACTTAGCGGGGGACTAGAGCAGTACTTC.

This chain links TRBV5-1 with TRBJ2-7, with 10 bases that match TRBD2. The CDR3 is 15 amino acids. The trim removed 4 bases at V and 2 bases at J, leaving 6 bases unmatched. CDR1 SGHRS and CDR2 YFSETQ come from the germline V gene. The CDR3 protein is CASSGAGTSAYEQYF. As DNA, the CDR3 is TGCGCCAGCAGCGGCGCCGGGACTAGCGCCTACGAGCAGTACTTC.

The V and J genes are TRBV14 and TRBJ1-2; no firm D call. Germline V gene lookup returns CDR1 SGHDN and CDR2 FVKESK. This CDR3 is built from 15 residues. Trimming cost V 4 bases and J 1 base, with 13 bases left between them. This CDR3 is CASSRLWSHNYGYTF. In nucleotides, the CDR3 is TGTGCCAGCAGCCGCCTGTGGTCGCATAACTATGGCTACACCTTC.

This sequence joins TRBV6-5 and TRBJ2-1; D not resolved. The CDR3 spans 14 residues. Germline CDR1 reads MNHEY; CDR2 reads SVGAGI. The V gene lost 6 bases and the J gene lost 8 bases, with 17 bases spanning the gap. The CDR3 here is CASSNLRAGYEQFF. For the CDR3, the DNA is TGTGCCAGCAGCAATCTTAGGGCAGGCTATGAGCAGTTCTTC.

This rearrangement joins TRBV13 to TRBJ2-5; 13 nucleotides agree with TRBD2. Germline V gene sequence: CDR1 PRHDT, CDR2 FYEKMQ (reference sequence). This CDR3 has 15 amino acids. Germline trimming cut 5 bases from V and 5 bases from J; bases unmatched to any gene: 5. CDR3 residues: CASSTSGRARETQYF. The CDR3 DNA follows: TGTGCCAGCAGCACTAGCGGGAGGGCCCGGGAGACCCAGTACTTC.

This clone was recorded once. The sample holds other DNA sequences that translate to the same CDR3. The J gene is TRBJ1-2, the V gene TRBV28, with D maybe TRBD1 (5 bases). The CDR3 runs to 12 residues. CDR1 is MDHEN, CDR2 SYDVKM, per germline. The V and J ends lost 2 bases and 8 bases respectively, with 9 bases between them. CDR3 bases: TGTGCCAGCAGTTTACAGGGAGGGGGCTACACCTTC. Translated: CASSLQGGGYTF.

The gene calls are TRBV27 and TRBJ1-2; 9 bases are a match to TRBD1. The CDR3 contains 14 residues. Germline V gene lookup returns CDR1 MNHEY and CDR2 SMNVEV (reference sequence). V lost 6 bases to trimming and J lost 8 bases; unmatched junction nucleotides: 10. Written as DNA, the CDR3 is TGTGCCAGCAGCAATACACAGGGGGCTGGGGGCTACACCTTC. Protein: CASSNTQGAGGYTF.

The chain uses TRBV9 and TRBJ1-3; 9 bases are shared with TRBD1. Looked up from germline, CDR1 is SGDLS and CDR2 is YYNGEE. The CDR3 is 17 amino acids. J was trimmed by 0 bases and V by 2 bases; bases with no gene match: 6. The CDR3: CASSVGTGYSSGNTIYF. The CDR3 DNA follows: TGTGCCAGCAGCGTCGGGACAGGGTATAGCTCTGGAAACACCATATATTTT. The complete variable domain, with remaining parts taken from reference TRBV9 and TRBJ1-3, reads DSGVTQTPKHLITATGQRVTLRCSPRSGDLSVYWYQQSLDQGLQFLIQYYNGEERAKGNILERFSAQQFPDLHSELNLSSLELGDSALYFCASSVGTGYSSGNTIYFGEGSWLTVV.

V is TRBV10-3 and J is TRBJ1-5; D remains ambiguous. Trimming took 2 bases from V and 0 from J, leaving 5 bases between them. Per germline, CDR1 ENHRY and CDR2 SYGVKD. CDR3 size: 14 residues. The CDR3 coding sequence is TGTGCCATCAGTGAGGATTATAGCAATCAGCCCCAGCATTTT. Its protein product is CAISEDYSNQPQHF.

The chain couples TRBV7-9 to TRBJ2-5; TRBD1 matches 9 bases. The J call may be faulty, since TRBJ2-7 better matches the DNA end. CDR1 and CDR2 (germline): SEHNR, FQNEAQ (reference sequence). CDR3 length: 15 residues. CDR3 residues: CASSPAQGANYEQYF. DNA for the CDR3: TGTGCCAGCAGCCCGGCACAGGGGGCGAACTACGAGCAGTACTTC.